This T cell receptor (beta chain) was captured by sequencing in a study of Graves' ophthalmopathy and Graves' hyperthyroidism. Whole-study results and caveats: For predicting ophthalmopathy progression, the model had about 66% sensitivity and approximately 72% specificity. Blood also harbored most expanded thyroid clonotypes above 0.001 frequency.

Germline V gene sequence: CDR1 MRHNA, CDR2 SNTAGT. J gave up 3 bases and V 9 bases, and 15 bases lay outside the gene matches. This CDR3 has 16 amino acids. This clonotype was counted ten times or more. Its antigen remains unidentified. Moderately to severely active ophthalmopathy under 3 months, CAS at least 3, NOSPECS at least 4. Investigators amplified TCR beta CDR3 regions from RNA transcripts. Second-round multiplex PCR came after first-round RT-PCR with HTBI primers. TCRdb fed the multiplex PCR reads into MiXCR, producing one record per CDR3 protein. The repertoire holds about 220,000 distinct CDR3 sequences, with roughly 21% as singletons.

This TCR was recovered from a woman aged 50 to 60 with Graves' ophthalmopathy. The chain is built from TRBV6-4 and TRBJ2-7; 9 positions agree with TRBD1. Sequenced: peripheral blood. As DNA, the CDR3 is TGTGCCAGTCACCGGGACAGGGTTTCAGTTGGCTACGAGCAGTACTTC. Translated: CASHRDRVSVGYEQYF.